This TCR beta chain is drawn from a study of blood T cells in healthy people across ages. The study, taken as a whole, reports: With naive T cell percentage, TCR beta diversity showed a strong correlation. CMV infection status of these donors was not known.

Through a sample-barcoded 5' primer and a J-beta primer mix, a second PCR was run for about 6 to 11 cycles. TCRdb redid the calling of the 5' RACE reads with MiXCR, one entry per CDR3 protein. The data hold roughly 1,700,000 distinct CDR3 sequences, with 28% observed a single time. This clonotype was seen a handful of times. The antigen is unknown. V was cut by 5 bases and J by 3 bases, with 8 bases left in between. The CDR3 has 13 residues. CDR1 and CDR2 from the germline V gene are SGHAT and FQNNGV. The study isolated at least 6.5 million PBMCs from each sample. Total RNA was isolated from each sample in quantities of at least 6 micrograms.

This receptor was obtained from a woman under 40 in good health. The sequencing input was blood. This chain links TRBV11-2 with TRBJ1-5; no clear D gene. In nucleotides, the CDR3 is TGTGCCAGCAGCCCCAACGACAATCAGCCCCAGCATTTT. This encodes CASSPNDNQPQHF.